This T cell receptor (beta chain) was observed in a study of T cells in Graves' hyperthyroidism and ophthalmopathy. For the study at large: Upon initial diagnosis and before any treatment, peripheral blood was collected. Findings and caveats of the study: Most thyroid-expanded clonotypes above 0.001 were also found in blood.

This clonotype has at least ten counts. Its target is not known. The CDR3 totals 14 residues. V was cut by 1 base and J by 5 bases, with 11 bases left in between. In germline, CDR1 is MDHEN, CDR2 SYDVKM. Used for diagnoses were clinical symptoms, serum thyroxine and TRAb, thyroid ultrasound and orbital computed tomography. Authors of the study amplified TCR beta CDR3 regions from RNA transcripts. HTBI primers were used for first-round RT-PCR of the TCR CDR3. Using its own MiXCR run on the multiplex PCR reads, TCRdb lists one record per CDR3 protein. The sample has some 510,000 distinct CDR3 sequences; about a fifth are singletons.

The chain links TRBV28 to TRBJ1-1; D uncertain. The receptor was isolated from a man younger than 30 with Graves' hyperthyroidism. Sequencing used blood. The CDR3 DNA reads as TGTGCCAGCAGTTTATCCCCCCGGGAGACTGAAGCTTTCTTT. Amino acids: CASSLSPRETEAFF.